This T cell receptor (beta chain) was captured in a study of CD8+CD57+ T cells in acquired aplastic anemia. A note on this clonotype: The antigen remains undetermined.

The V end lost 6 bases, the J end lost 13 bases, and 27 bases lay between the germline ends. The CDR3 extends over 15 amino acids. Germline values: CDR1 LNHDA, CDR2 SQIVND (reference sequence). According to the study, genomic DNA was the template for TCR beta VDJ and CDR3 profiling. MiXCR, applied by TCRdb to the reads, yields one record per CDR3 protein. The repertoire holds 260,000 or so distinct CDR3 sequences, with around 82% as singletons. Whole-study results and caveats: In common between the patients and the controls were more than 25 CD8+ CDR3 sequences.

Whoever was chosen for sequencing had shown CD8+CD57+ cell expansion by flow cytometry. What was sequenced was sorted CD4+, CD8+, or CD8+CD57+ T cells (not recorded which) from PBMCs. The source is a human donor with aplastic anemia. This chain uses TRBV19 with TRBJ1-1; no clear D gene. For the CDR3, the DNA is TGTGCCAGTAGCTTAGCTAGGGCAGGCTACACTGAGCATTTCTTT. Translated, it gives CASSLARAGYTEHFF.